These 7 T cell receptor beta chains came from one sample sequenced in a study of blood T cells in healthy people across ages. Primers used in a second PCR of roughly 7 to 12 cycles were a sample-barcoded 5' primer and a J-beta primer mix. Using its own MiXCR run on the 5' RACE reads, TCRdb lists one record per CDR3 protein. Of approximately 1.5 million distinct CDR3 sequences in the sample, 42% were seen once. The sequencing sample was made of blood. These receptors all stem from a woman aged 18 to 35 in good health.

This chain uses TRBV29-1 with TRBJ2-2; D call uncertain. CDR3 length: 11 amino acids. Trimming shortened V by 4 bases and J by 7 bases, and 7 bases separated the two germline ends. Germline V gene sequence: CDR1 SQVTM, CDR2 ANQGSEA. In nucleotides, the CDR3 is TGCAGCGTTGCGGAGTTCGGGGAGCTGTTTTTT. It encodes CSVAEFGELFF.

This clonotype was counted a few times. This rearrangement joins TRBV12-3 or TRBV12-4 to TRBJ2-1; TRBD2 matches 10 bases. V lost 8 bases to trimming and J lost 2 bases; unmatched junction nucleotides: 3. The CDR3 loop spans 14 amino acids. The CDR3 spells CASRSGRAYNEQFF. The CDR3 nucleotides read TGTGCCAGCCGGAGCGGGAGGGCCTACAATGAGCAGTTCTTC.

V usage is TRBV15 and J usage is TRBJ1-2, with unresolved D. The ends were cut back, 0 bases at V and 4 bases at J, with 9 bases in the middle. Germline assignment: CDR1 LNHNV and CDR2 YYDKDF (reference sequence). CDR3 length: 14 residues. In nucleotides, the CDR3 is TGTGCCACCAGCAGAGAGACCGGATTCTATGGCTACACCTTC. Its protein is CATSRETGFYGYTF.

The rearrangement joins TRBV11-2 to TRBJ2-1; 8 bases map to TRBD1. The CDR3 contains 14 residues. V gave up 3 bases and J gave up 8 bases; unmatched junction bases: 6. Germline V CDR1 and CDR2: SGHAT, FQNNGV. The chain's CDR3 is CASSFQTGEYEQFF. The CDR3 DNA reads as TGTGCCAGCAGCTTTCAGACAGGGGAGTATGAGCAGTTCTTC.

The chain recombines TRBV24-1 with TRBJ2-7; TRBD1 aligns across 7 bases. The J call is doubtful: the DNA matches TRBJ2-5 better. CDR3 length: 17 amino acids. The V gene's germline CDR1 is KGHDR and CDR2 SFDVKD. CDR3 region: CATSEMRQGNHQETQYF. DNA of the CDR3: TGTGCCACCAGCGAGATGAGACAGGGAAACCATCAGGAGACCCAGTACTTC.

This sequence joins TRBV9 and TRBJ2-3; perhaps TRBD2 as D (5 bases). The ends were cut back, 2 bases at V and 1 base at J, with 14 bases in the middle. The CDR3 is 16 amino acids. Germline V gene data show CDR1 as SGDLS and CDR2 as YYNGEE. CDR3 loop: CASSVDWAAGTDTQYF. CDR3 DNA: TGTGCCAGCAGCGTGGACTGGGCAGCGGGCACAGATACGCAGTATTTT.

This clonotype has more than one count but fewer than ten. This chain links TRBV6-6 with TRBJ2-7; D gene uncertain. Germline V CDR1 and CDR2: MNHNY, SVGAGI (reference sequence). Trimming cost V 2 bases and J 3 bases, with 14 bases left between them. This CDR3 has 15 residues. The CDR3 loop is CASSYEGLRVYEQYF. The CDR3 bases are TGTGCCAGCAGTTACGAAGGGCTAAGGGTCTACGAGCAGTACTTC.